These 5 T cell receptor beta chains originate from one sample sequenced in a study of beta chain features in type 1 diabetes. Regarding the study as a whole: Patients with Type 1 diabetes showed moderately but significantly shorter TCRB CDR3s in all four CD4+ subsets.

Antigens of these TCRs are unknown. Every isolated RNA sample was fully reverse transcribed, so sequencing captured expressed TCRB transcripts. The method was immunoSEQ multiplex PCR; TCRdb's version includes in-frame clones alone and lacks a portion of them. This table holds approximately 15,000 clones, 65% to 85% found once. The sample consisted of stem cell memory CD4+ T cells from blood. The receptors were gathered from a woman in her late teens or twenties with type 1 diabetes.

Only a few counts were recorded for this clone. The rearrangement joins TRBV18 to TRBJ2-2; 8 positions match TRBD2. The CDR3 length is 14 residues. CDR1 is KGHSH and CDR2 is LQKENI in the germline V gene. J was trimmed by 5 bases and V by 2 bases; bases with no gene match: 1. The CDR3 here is CASSPGLATGELFF. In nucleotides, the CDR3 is TGTGCCAGCTCACCAGGACTAGCTACCGGGGAGCTGTTTTTT.

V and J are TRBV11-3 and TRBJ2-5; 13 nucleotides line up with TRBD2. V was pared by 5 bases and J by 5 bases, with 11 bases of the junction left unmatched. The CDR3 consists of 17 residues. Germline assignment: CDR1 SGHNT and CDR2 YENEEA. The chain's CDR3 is CASSLGLAGEVWETQYF. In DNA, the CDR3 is TGTGCCAGCAGCCTCGGACTAGCGGGAGAGGTTTGGGAGACCCAGTACTTC. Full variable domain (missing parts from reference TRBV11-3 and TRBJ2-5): EAGVVQSPRYKIIEKKQPVAFWCNPISGHNTLYWYLQNLGQGPELLIRYENEEAVDDSQLPKDRFSAERLKGVDSTLKIQPAELGDSAVYLCASSLGLAGEVWETQYFGPGTRLLVL.

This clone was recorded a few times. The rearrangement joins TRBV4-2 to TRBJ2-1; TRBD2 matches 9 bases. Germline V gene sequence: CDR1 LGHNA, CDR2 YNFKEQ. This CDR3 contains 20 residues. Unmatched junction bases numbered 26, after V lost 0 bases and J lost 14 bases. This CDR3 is CASSQDLGGSAQTSGQSEFF. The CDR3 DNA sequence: TGTGCCAGCAGCCAAGATCTTGGCGGTTCGGCCCAGACTAGCGGCCAGTCGGAGTTCTTC.

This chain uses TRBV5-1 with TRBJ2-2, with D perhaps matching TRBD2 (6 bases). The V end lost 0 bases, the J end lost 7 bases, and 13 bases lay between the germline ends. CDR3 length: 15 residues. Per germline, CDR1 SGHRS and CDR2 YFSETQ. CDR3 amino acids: CASSLVQGLGGELFF. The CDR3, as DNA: TGCGCCAGCAGCTTGGTGCAGGGACTCGGCGGGGAGCTGTTTTTT.

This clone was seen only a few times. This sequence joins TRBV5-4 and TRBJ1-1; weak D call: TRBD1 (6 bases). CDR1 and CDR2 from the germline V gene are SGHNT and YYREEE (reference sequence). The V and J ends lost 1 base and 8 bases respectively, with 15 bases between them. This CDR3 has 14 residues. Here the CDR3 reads CASSLKGEGPEAFF. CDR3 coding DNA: TGTGCCAGCAGCTTGAAGGGGGAAGGACCCGAAGCTTTCTTT.